This TCR beta chain was captured by sequencing in a study of a mutant IDH1 vaccine in newly diagnosed glioma. Study information: The earlier regimen, radiotherapy, temozolomide, or both, was most often both.

The sample's time point: baseline, week 1 (first vaccination visit). As for treatment: pre-vaccination baseline after standard-of-care therapy. Assay: immunoSEQ multiplex PCR; the TCRdb copy retains only in-frame clones and omits some. The sample consists of under 35,000 clones, around 85% of them appearing once. Sequences were derived from PBMCs, sampled from a glioma patient treated with radiotherapy, temozolomide or both. The receptor was derived from a middle-aged woman with glioma.

The DNA of the CDR3 is TGCGCCAGCAGTTTAGGTGACACTAATTACAATGAGCAGTTCTTC. The encoded protein is CASSLGDTNYNEQFF. The gene calls are TRBV23-1 and TRBJ2-1; D uncertain. TRBV23-1 is assigned to the ORF class and has an uncertain function. The CDR3 consists of 15 residues. Trimming left V 5 bases short and J 4 bases short, with 15 bases between.